This T cell receptor (beta chain) was found in a study of CD8+CD57+ T cells in acquired aplastic anemia (dated by TCRdb to between 2018 and 2020). Concerning the study at large: Extracted DNA from sorted CD4+ and CD8+ cells averaged around 3.3 ug, ranging from roughly 0.2 to 30 ug. CD8+CD57+ expansion was defined as frequency above the mean frequency observed in healthy subjects. Points the paper makes about the study in general: No significant difference in CD8+ Simpson's diversity was found between patients and healthy controls (P=0.060). Around 30 CD8+ CDR3 sequences were found to be shared between patients and controls, but these sequences appeared to be highly expressed in patients and within the immunodominant clones of the patients.

Patients chosen for sequencing had shown expansion of CD8+CD57+ cells by flow cytometry. All patients had severe acquired aplastic anemia diagnosed by International Study of Aplastic Anemia and Agranulocytosis and Camitta criteria. No therapy had been received by the patients at the time of blood sampling. In the study, sorted CD4+ and CD8+ blood T cells from patients with severe aplastic anemia and from healthy subjects underwent deep sequencing of TCR repertoires. Patients were enrolled under clinicaltrials.gov protocols 00001620, 01623167, 00001397, 00071045, 00081523 and 00961064 in the USA. Ficoll-Paque density gradient centrifugation was used to isolate peripheral blood mononuclear cells. Before DNA was extracted, CD4+ and CD8+ T cells were sorted using either FACS or magnetic beads. The CDR3 contains 16 residues, cysteine and phenylalanine counted. CDR3 DNA is the only sequence kept; it has 48 bases, read in frame from the first base. V drops 5 bases and J drops 7 bases, leaving 18 bases in between. The CDR1 and CDR2 encoded by the germline V gene are SGHTA and FQGTGA.

The table lists this clonotype with many counts. Its antigen is still unknown. No clone much larger than this one lies a single base away; base qualities are absent. Genomic DNA was used as template for profiling of TCR beta VDJ combinations and CDR3 sequences. An Illumina HiSeq 2000 was used for TCR repertoire sequencing. In the authors' own workflow: Repertoires were assessed using TRBV/TRBJ rearrangement plots, CDR3 size and DJ length profiles, and Simpson's diversity index. The most abundant DNA sequence in the deep sequencing data was taken as the immunodominant clone. CDR3 amino acid sequences were screened for sharing across subjects and were compared with published repertoires and the VDJdb database. TCRdb redid the processing of the public reads, applying fastp at Q25 and MiXCR, and retained in-frame beta chains. Duplicate CDR3 protein sequences are folded into a single record with the most common DNA and genes. For this entry, the V and J calls and clone size follow TCRdb and not the study's own pipeline. This sample lists fewer than 250,000 distinct CDR3 sequences; around 46% were detected once. The biggest ten clones account for about 8.3% of the sample.

Here the chain combines TRBV7-3 and TRBJ1-6; the D gene is perhaps TRBD1, on 6 matching bases. What was sequenced was sorted CD4+, CD8+, or CD8+CD57+ T cells (not recorded which) from PBMCs. The origin of this receptor is a human donor with aplastic anemia. The CDR3: CASSLIRDKRNSPLHF. The sequenced DNA: TGTGCCAGCAGCCTAATCCGGGACAAGAGAAATTCACCCCTCCACTTT.